A single T cell receptor (beta chain) is shown here with its context. Its antigen remains unidentified. This sample was included in a study of T-cell memory formation after mild COVID-19. Study results and caveats: Pre-infection memory contained some responding clones, which suggested that cross-reactive memory had joined.

The CDR3 extends over 13 amino acids. The germline CDR1 and CDR2 sequences are SGHDN and FVKESK. V lost 4 bases and J lost 6, with 11 bases in between. TCRdb itself ran the 5' RACE reads through MiXCR, one entry per CDR3 protein. The data contain 85,000 to 130,000 distinct CDR3 sequences, around 12% of them singletons. This chain links TRBV14 with TRBJ2-3; no clear D. The source is an adult woman who had mild COVID-19 (a few samples of this study predate the infection). Cell type and time point are not known. Sequencing was performed on PBMCs or a T cell subset sorted from them (not recorded which). Here the CDR3 reads CASSPFRADTQYF. The CDR3 DNA sequence: TGTGCCAGCAGCCCCTTCAGAGCGGATACGCAGTATTTT.